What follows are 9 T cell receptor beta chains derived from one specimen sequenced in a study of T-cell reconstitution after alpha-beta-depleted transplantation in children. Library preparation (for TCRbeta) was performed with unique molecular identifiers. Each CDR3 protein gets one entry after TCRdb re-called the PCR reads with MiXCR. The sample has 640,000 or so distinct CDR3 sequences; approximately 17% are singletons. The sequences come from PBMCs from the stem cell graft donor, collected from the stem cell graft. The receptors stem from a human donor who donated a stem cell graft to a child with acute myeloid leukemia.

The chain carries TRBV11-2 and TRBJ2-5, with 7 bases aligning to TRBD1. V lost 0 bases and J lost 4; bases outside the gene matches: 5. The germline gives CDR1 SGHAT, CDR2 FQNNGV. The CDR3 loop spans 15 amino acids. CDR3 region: CASSLDIPGGETQYF. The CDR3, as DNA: TGTGCCAGCAGCTTAGATATCCCAGGGGGAGAGACCCAGTACTTC.

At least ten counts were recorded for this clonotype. Written as DNA, the CDR3 is TGCAGTGCTCCAAACCGGGACAGGGTCCGCTCCTACAATGAGCAGTTCTTC. This sequence encodes CSAPNRDRVRSYNEQFF. The genes are TRBV20-1 and TRBJ2-1; 9 bases map to TRBD1. The J segment lost 0 bases and the V segment lost 5 bases, leaving 11 bases of the junction unmatched. Germline CDR1 is DFQATT and CDR2 is SNEGSKA (reference sequence). CDR3 length: 17 residues.

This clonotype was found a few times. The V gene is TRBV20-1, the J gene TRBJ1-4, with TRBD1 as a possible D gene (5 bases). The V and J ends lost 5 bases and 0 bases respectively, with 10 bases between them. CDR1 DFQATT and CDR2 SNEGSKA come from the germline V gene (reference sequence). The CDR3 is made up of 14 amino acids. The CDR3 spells CSAAPGATNEKLFF. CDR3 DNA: TGCAGTGCTGCCCCGGGGGCAACTAATGAAAAACTGTTTTTT.

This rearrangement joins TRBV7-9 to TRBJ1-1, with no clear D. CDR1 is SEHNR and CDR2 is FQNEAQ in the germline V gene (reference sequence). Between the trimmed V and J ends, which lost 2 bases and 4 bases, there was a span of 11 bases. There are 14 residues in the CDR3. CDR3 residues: CASSLIGSPTEAFF. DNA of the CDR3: TGTGCCAGCAGCTTAATAGGCAGCCCCACTGAAGCTTTCTTT.

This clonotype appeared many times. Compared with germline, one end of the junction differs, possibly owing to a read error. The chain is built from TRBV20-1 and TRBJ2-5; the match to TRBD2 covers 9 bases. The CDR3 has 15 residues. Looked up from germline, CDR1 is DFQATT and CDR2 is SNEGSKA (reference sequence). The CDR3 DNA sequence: TGCAGTGCTCGAGAGGATAGCGGGGGCGCTGGGACCCAGTACTTC. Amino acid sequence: CSAREDSGGAGTQYF.

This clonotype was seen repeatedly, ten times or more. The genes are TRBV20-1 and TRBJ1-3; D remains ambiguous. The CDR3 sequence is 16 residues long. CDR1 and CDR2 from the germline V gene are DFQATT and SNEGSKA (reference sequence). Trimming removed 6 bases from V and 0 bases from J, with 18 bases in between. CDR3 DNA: TGCAGTGCCCTTTTGCCCCGGGGTGGCTCTGGAAACACCATATATTTT. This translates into CSALLPRGGSGNTIYF.

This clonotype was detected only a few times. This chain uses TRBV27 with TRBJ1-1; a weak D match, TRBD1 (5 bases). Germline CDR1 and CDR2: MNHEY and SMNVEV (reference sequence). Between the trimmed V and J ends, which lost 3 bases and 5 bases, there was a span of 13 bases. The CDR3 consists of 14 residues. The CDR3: CASSFLGGGTEAFF. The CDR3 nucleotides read TGTGCCAGCAGTTTCCTCGGGGGAGGGACTGAAGCTTTCTTT.

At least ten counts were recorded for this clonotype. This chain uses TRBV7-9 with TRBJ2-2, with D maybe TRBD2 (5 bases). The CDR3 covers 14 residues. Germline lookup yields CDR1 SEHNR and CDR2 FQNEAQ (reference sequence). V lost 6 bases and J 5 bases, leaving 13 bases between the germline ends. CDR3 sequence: CASSQRWETGELFF. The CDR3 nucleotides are TGTGCCAGCAGTCAGCGGTGGGAAACCGGGGAGCTGTTTTTT. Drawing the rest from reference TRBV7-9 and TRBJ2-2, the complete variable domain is DTGVSQNPRHKITKRGQNVTFRCDPISEHNRLYWYRQTLGQGPEFLTYFQNEAQLEKSRLLSDRFSAERPKGSFSTLEIQRTEQGDSAMYLCASSQRWETGELFFGEGSRLTVL.

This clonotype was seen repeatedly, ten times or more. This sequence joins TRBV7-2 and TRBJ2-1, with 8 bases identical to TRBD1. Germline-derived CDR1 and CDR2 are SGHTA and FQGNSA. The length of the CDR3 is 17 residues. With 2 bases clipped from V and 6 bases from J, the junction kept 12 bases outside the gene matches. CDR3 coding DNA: TGTGCCAGCAGCTTACCGGCTAAGGGACAGGCAGGCAATGAGCAGTTCTTC. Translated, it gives CASSLPAKGQAGNEQFF.